The rows below give T cell receptor beta chains drawn from one sample of a study of blood T cell repertoires in COVID-19. The repertoire was sequenced with immunoSEQ multiplex PCR; TCRdb's copy has only in-frame clones and lacks some. This sample has approximately 250,000 clones, with 84% found just once. The source material was peripheral blood. The receptors stem from a human donor in a cohort sampled during active COVID-19. The CDR3 runs from the conserved cysteine through the conserved F or W. The D gene is left open where the match is weak. Only part of the rows carry a size: once, few, many, or a class if the clone is expanded.

D,V,size,CDR3
TRBD2,TRBV5-1,NA,CASRPSGGAAYEQYF
TRBD2,TRBV19,once,CASSTGTSGASEQFF
NA,TRBV10-3,NA,CAISESGWNEQFF
TRBD2,TRBV10-2,NA,CASGEGWGDNEQFF
TRBD2,TRBV12-3/TRBV12-4,NA,CASSGRAPHTQYF
NA,TRBV7-2,once,CASSLALGQNYGYTF
NA,TRBV6-5,NA,CASSYLTDTNYGYTF
NA,TRBV6-1,NA,CASSDRGDYGYTF
NA,TRBV2,NA,CASSDYSRRVNTEAFF
TRBD2,TRBV5-1,NA,CASSTSGTVGEQYF